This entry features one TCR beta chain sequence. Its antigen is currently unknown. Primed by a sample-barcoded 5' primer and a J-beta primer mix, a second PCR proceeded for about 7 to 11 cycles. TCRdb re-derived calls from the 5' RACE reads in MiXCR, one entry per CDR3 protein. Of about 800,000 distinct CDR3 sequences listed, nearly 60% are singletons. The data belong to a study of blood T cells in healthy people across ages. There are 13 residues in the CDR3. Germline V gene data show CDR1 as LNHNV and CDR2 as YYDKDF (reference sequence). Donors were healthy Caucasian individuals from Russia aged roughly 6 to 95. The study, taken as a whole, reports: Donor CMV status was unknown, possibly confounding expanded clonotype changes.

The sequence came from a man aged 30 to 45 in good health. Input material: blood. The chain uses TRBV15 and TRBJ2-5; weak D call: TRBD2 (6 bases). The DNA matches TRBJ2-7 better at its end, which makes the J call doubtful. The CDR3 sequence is CATSRWGVDEQYF. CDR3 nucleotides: TGTGCCACCAGCAGATGGGGGGTTGACGAGCAGTACTTC.